This T cell receptor beta chain was captured by sequencing in a study of blood T cell repertoires in COVID-19. Overall study: Specimens from acute and convalescent COVID-19 originated in the United States, Italy and Spain. PBMCs, B-cell-depleted T cells, or T cells provided the cDNA or gDNA that made up the material.

In the study's own analysis: Reference gene primer amplification yielded estimated nucleated cell counts. Method: immunoSEQ multiplex PCR; TCRdb's copy keeps in-frame clones and lacks some. V and J calls and clone size come straight from that table; D and trimming were deduced from the DNA. The table shows 77,000 or so clones, with roughly 85% occurring only once. This clone came up once. V trimming: 3 bases; J trimming: 7 bases; junction bases outside the gene matches: 6. Germline CDR1 is SEHNR and CDR2 is FQNEAQ (reference sequence). This CDR3 region has 16 residues. The chain carries TRBV7-9 and TRBJ2-2; 12 bases are shared with TRBD2. The sequenced sample consisted of peripheral blood. The sequence came from a man older than 75 with acute or convalescent COVID-19. The CDR3 DNA sequence: TGTGCCAGCAGCTTCCCTAGCGGGGGGGCGAGCGGGGAGCTGTTTTTT. It is translated as CASSFPSGGASGELFF. Variable domain in full (rest from reference TRBV7-9 and TRBJ2-2): DTGVSQNPRHKITKRGQNVTFRCDPISEHNRLYWYRQTLGQGPEFLTYFQNEAQLEKSRLLSDRFSAERPKGSFSTLEIQRTEQGDSAMYLCASSFPSGGASGELFFGEGSRLTVL.